This T cell receptor beta chain was documented in a study of Graves' ophthalmopathy and Graves' hyperthyroidism. Regarding the study as a whole: Ophthalmopathy progression was predicted with 70% to 71% sensitivity and 72% to 75% specificity.

Fresh peripheral blood, around 9.8 ml, was the PBMC source. The CDR3 has 14 residues. V shed 7 bases, J shed 3 bases, and the junction held 8 bases outside the gene matches. Germline CDR1 and CDR2: LNHDA and SQIVND (reference sequence). The table lists this clonotype with a few counts. Its antigen remains unidentified. Transcripts of RNA were the source for amplifying TCR beta CDR3 regions. Second-round multiplex PCR followed a first-round RT-PCR using HTBI primers. TCRdb passed the multiplex PCR reads through MiXCR, listing each CDR3 protein once. The sample shows some 250,000 distinct CDR3 sequences, approximately 42% of them seen only once.

This TCR was recovered from an adult man with Graves' ophthalmopathy. The sample taken for sequencing was peripheral blood. This chain uses TRBV19 with TRBJ1-1, with 7 positions matching TRBD1. The CDR3 DNA reads TGTGCCAGTATTCCCTCCGACAGGGACACTGAAGCTTTCTTT. The encoded protein is CASIPSDRDTEAFF.